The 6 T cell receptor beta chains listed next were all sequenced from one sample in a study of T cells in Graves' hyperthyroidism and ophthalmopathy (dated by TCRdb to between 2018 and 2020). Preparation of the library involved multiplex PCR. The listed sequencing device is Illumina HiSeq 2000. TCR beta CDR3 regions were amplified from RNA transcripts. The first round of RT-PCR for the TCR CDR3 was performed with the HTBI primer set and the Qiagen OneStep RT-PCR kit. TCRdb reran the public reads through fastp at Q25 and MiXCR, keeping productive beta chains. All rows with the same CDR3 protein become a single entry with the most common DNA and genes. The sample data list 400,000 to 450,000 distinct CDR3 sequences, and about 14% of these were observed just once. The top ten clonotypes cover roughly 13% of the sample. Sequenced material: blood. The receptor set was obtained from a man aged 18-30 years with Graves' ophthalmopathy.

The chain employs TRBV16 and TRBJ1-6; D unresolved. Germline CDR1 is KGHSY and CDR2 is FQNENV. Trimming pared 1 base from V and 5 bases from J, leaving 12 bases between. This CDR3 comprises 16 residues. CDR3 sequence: CASSQYGVVNNSPLHF. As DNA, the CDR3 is TGTGCCAGCAGCCAATATGGGGTTGTCAATAATTCACCCCTCCACTTT.

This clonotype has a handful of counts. The CDR3 is CASSIVSGRTYNEQFF. CDR3 coding DNA: TGTGCCAGTAGTATAGTTAGCGGGAGGACCTACAATGAGCAGTTCTTC. This chain uses TRBV19 with TRBJ2-1; 10 bases agree with TRBD2. The ends lost 1 base at V and 2 bases at J; junction bases unmatched: 2. This CDR3 is 16 amino acids long. Germline assignment: CDR1 LNHDA and CDR2 SQIVND (reference sequence).

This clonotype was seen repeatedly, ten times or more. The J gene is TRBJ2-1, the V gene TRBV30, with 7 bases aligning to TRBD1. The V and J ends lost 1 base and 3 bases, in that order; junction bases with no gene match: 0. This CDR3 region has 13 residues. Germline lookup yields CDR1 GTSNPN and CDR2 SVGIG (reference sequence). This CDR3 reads CAWSGDSYNEQFF. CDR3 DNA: TGTGCCTGGAGTGGGGACAGCTACAATGAGCAGTTCTTC.

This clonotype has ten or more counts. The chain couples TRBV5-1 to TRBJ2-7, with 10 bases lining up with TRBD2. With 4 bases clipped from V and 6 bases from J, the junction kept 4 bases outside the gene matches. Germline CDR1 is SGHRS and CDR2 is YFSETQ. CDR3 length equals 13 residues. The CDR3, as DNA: TGCGCCAGCAGCACCGGGACTAGCGCCGAGCAGTACTTC. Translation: CASSTGTSAEQYF.

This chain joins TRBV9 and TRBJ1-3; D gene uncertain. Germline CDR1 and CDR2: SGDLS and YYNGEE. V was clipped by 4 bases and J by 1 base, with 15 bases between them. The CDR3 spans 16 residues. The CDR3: CASSPVGWSSGNTIYF. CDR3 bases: TGTGCCAGCAGCCCAGTAGGGTGGAGTTCTGGAAACACCATATATTTT.

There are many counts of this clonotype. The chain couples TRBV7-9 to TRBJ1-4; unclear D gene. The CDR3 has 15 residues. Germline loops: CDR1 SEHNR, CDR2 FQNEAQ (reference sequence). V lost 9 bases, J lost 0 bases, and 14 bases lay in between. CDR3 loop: CASTSSSATNEKLFF. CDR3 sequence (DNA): TGTGCCAGTACCTCCTCTTCCGCAACTAATGAAAAACTGTTTTTT.